This T cell receptor (beta chain) was retrieved from a study of graft-versus-host responses after intestinal transplantation. About this clone: No antigen is known for it.

Clones were read by immunoSEQ multiplex PCR, and TCRdb kept only the in-frame ones, dropping some. Altogether more than 90,000 clones are present, 85% to 95% being singletons, with the ten largest covering approximately 1%. This clonotype was sampled from a human donor who was the organ donor for an intestinal transplant. The material was unstimulated CD8+ T cells sorted from spleen or lymph node cells, obtained before transplant.

CDR3 sequence reads: CASSGLAAYNEQFF. In DNA form, the CDR3 reads TGTGCCAGCAGCGGACTAGCAGCATACAATGAGCAGTTCTTC. V usage is TRBV6-6 and J usage is TRBJ2-1; 8 bases line up with TRBD2. CDR3 length equals 14 residues. Germline lookup yields CDR1 MNHNY and CDR2 SVGAGI (reference sequence). After removal of 6 bases from V and 4 bases from J, the junction contained 5 bases not matched to a gene.